This T cell receptor (beta chain) was retrieved from a study of monozygotic twins with inflammatory bowel disease. The CDR3 is 19 amino acids. Germline CDR1 is DFQATT and CDR2 is SNEGSKA (reference sequence). The study subjected TCRalpha and TCRbeta cDNA to two nested PCRs of around 15 and 9 cycles. TCRdb re-called the 5' RACE reads, yielding one record per CDR3 amino acid sequence without DNA. This sample lists more than 350,000 distinct CDR3 sequences; its ten largest clones have approximately 2.4%. The sample was blood. The receptor was isolated from a human donor with ulcerative colitis or Crohn's disease, or a healthy co-twin of an affected twin (not recorded which). V and J are TRBV20-1 and TRBJ1-1; the D call of TRBD1 rests on TCRdb alone, since no DNA is present to check it. CDR3 in amino acids: CSARDLGTTGWFRGTEAFF.